The entry that follows covers one TCR beta chain sequence. Its antigen is unknown. Assay: immunoSEQ multiplex PCR; the TCRdb copy retains only in-frame clones and omits some. The table includes more than 150,000 clones, around three quarters detected once. Trimming cost V 5 bases and J 4 bases; bases outside gene matches: 12. The CDR3 runs 16 residues. CDR1 is MDHEN, CDR2 SYDVKM, per germline. This specimen belongs to a study of cytotoxic CD8 clonotypes in ibrutinib-treated CLL. Overall study context: Per sample, productive templates averaged nearly 260,000 and productive rearrangements averaged 94,082. Study conclusions and caveats: Clonotypes that were public were uncommon, and they contracted or stayed stable on treatment.

This TCR was recovered from a human donor with chronic lymphocytic leukemia. The chain carries TRBV28 and TRBJ1-2; 8 nucleotides align to TRBD1. Here the sequenced sample was PBMCs, taken after 24 months of ibrutinib treatment. The CDR3 loop reads CASSLRDRLAGYGYTF. CDR3 DNA: TGTGCCAGCAGTCTTCGGGACAGGTTGGCGGGCTATGGCTACACCTTC.